Each of the 16 T cell receptor beta chains below was sequenced from the same sample in a study of post-analysis software for immune sequencing data (dated by TCRdb to about 2015). Summary of the overall study and its limitations: Significantly higher frequencies in patients than in controls were found for several TRBV segments, including TRBV5-6, TRBV5-1 and TRBV20-1.

No cognate antigen is known for these TCRs. Libraries came from PCR. Sequencer: Illumina HiSeq 2500. Unique molecular identifiers were incorporated into TCR beta cDNA libraries to reduce PCR and sequencing biases. The public sequencing data were trimmed at Q25 with fastp and processed into clonotypes with MiXCR by TCRdb, which kept only in-frame beta chains. Each CDR3 protein appears once, grouped with its most common genes and DNA. For this sample there are approximately 730,000 distinct CDR3 sequences; 30% appear just once. More than 0.45% of the sample comes from the top ten. Sequenced input: blood. The receptors shown here come from a girl aged 5-17 years with multiple sclerosis.

V is TRBV29-1 and J is TRBJ1-2, with D possibly matching TRBD1 (5 bases). The CDR3 runs 17 residues. CDR1 is SQVTM and CDR2 is ANQGSEA in the germline V gene. V was shortened by 1 base and J by 3 bases, with 21 bases between the two germline ends. Here the CDR3 reads CSVEGGLEEGADYGYTF. CDR3 in DNA: TGCAGCGTTGAAGGGGGGTTAGAAGAGGGCGCAGACTATGGCTACACCTTC.

This chain connects TRBV7-8 to TRBJ2-7, with D possibly matching TRBD2 (5 bases). Germline V CDR1 and CDR2: SGHVS, FQNEAQ. Trimming removed 5 bases from V and 7 bases from J, with 24 bases in between. The CDR3 totals 16 residues. This CDR3 is CASSHAAGQAYNEQYF. The DNA for the CDR3 is TGTGCCAGCAGCCATGCCGCGGGTCAGGCCTACAATGAGCAGTACTTC.

The V and J genes are TRBV20-1 and TRBJ2-7; TRBD1 or TRBD2 may be the D gene (7 bases each). CDR1 is DFQATT, CDR2 SNEGSKA, per germline (reference sequence). The V gene lost 1 base and the J gene lost 5 bases, with 12 bases spanning the gap. The CDR3 is 13 residues long. The CDR3 DNA follows: TGCAGTGCTAGAGTGCCAGGGGGGGACGAGCAGTACTTC. Translation: CSARVPGGDEQYF.

The chain links TRBV5-1 to TRBJ1-1; tentatively, D is TRBD1 (5 bases). Trimming left V 4 bases short and J 7 bases short, with 11 bases between. Germline CDR1 SGHRS, CDR2 YFSETQ. This CDR3 region has 12 residues. CDR3 coding DNA: TGCGCCAGCAGCCGTCAGGGAGATGAAGCTTTCTTT. This translates into CASSRQGDEAFF.

The chain employs TRBV5-4 and TRBJ2-5, with D unclear. This CDR3 has 16 amino acids. Germline V gene lookup returns CDR1 SGHNT and CDR2 YYREEE (reference sequence). Trimming pared 1 base from V and 4 bases from J, leaving 17 bases between. CDR3 loop: CASSLRAVPFVETQYF. The CDR3 DNA reads as TGTGCCAGCAGCTTGCGGGCAGTTCCATTTGTAGAGACCCAGTACTTC.

The rearrangement uses TRBV28 and TRBJ2-5, with D hard to call. The J call is doubtful: the DNA matches TRBJ2-7 better. This CDR3 comprises 12 residues. Germline V gene data show CDR1 as MDHEN and CDR2 as SYDVKM. CDR3 sequence (DNA): TGTGCCAGCAGTTTCGTCGGGTACGAGCAGTACTTC. It translates to CASSFVGYEQYF.

This clonotype was seen a handful of times. Relative to the germline gene, one junction end is altered; a read error may explain this. The V call is TRBV15, the J call TRBJ1-2; D is uncertain. The germline V gene encodes CDR1 LNHNV and CDR2 YYDKDF (reference sequence). CDR3 size: 13 residues. The CDR3 spells CATSRDPDYDYTF. CDR3 coding DNA: TGTGCCACCAGCAGAGATCCAGACTATGACTACACCTTC.

The V call is TRBV3-1, the J call TRBJ2-7; unclear D gene. The CDR3 consists of 13 residues. Germline CDR1 reads LGHDT; CDR2 reads YNNKEL (reference sequence). Trimming shortened V by 1 base and J by 7 bases, and 11 bases separated the two germline ends. CDR3 coding DNA: TGTGCCAGCAGCCAAGGTAGGGTTGGGGAGCAGTACTTC. Translated, it gives CASSQGRVGEQYF.

Of note for this clonotype: Possible read error: a much larger clone is one base away. CDR3 sequence reads: CASSADGRSFGANVLTF. Here the CDR3 DNA reads TGCGCCAGCAGCGCGGACGGAAGGTCCTTTGGGGCCAACGTCCTGACTTTC. The J gene is TRBJ2-6, the V gene TRBV5-1; no definite D call. Trimming took 4 bases from V and 3 from J, leaving 17 bases between them. The CDR3 length is 17 residues. Germline V gene lookup returns CDR1 SGHRS and CDR2 YFSETQ.

In its sample, this clonotype was seen a few times. This sequence joins TRBV7-9 and TRBJ1-5; TRBD1 is a possible D gene (6 bases). V lost 6 bases, J lost 7 bases, and 16 bases lay in between. The germline V gene encodes CDR1 SEHNR and CDR2 FQNEAQ (reference sequence). CDR3 length: 14 residues. The CDR3 sequence is CASSTQGWEQPQHF. DNA for the CDR3: TGTGCCAGCAGTACACAGGGCTGGGAACAGCCCCAGCATTTT. Supplemented by reference TRBV7-9 and TRBJ1-5, the full variable domain reads DTGVSQNPRHKITKRGQNVTFRCDPISEHNRLYWYRQTLGQGPEFLTYFQNEAQLEKSRLLSDRFSAERPKGSFSTLEIQRTEQGDSAMYLCASSTQGWEQPQHFGDGTRLSIL.

This clonotype has only a few counts. This sequence joins TRBV13 and TRBJ2-7; 11 bases map to TRBD2. Unmatched junction bases numbered 14, after V lost 5 bases and J lost 5 bases. The CDR3 contains 17 residues. The germline CDR1 and CDR2 sequences are PRHDT and FYEKMQ (reference sequence). The CDR3: CASSPGGSGRAHNEQYF. CDR3 DNA sequence: TGTGCCAGCAGCCCCGGGGGTAGCGGGAGGGCCCACAACGAGCAGTACTTC.

V is TRBV7-2 and J is TRBJ2-5; the D is unclear. Per germline, CDR1 SGHTA and CDR2 FQGNSA. V lost 0 bases to trimming and J lost 5 bases, with 13 bases between them. This CDR3 comprises 15 residues. The CDR3, as DNA: TGTGCCAGCAGCTTAGCTAACGCGAAAGGGGAGACCCAGTACTTC. It translates to CASSLANAKGETQYF.

This rearrangement joins TRBV7-6 to TRBJ1-2; 8 nucleotides agree with TRBD1. Germline V CDR1 and CDR2: SGHVS, FNYEAQ. V was pared by 4 bases and J by 7 bases, with 8 bases of the junction left unmatched. The CDR3 runs 14 residues. CDR3 bases: TGTGCCAGCAGCTCTTCAGGGGGCCCCACTGGCTACACCTTC. Its translation is CASSSSGGPTGYTF.

This clonotype appeared a few times. This chain connects TRBV7-9 to TRBJ2-1; D is uncertain. Germline V gene sequence: CDR1 SEHNR, CDR2 FQNEAQ (reference sequence). V lost 4 bases and J 10 bases, leaving 11 bases between the germline ends. CDR3 size: 12 residues. The CDR3 loop reads CASSSTQKEQFF. CDR3 nucleotides: TGTGCCAGCAGCTCCACACAGAAAGAGCAGTTCTTC.

This chain uses TRBV29-1 with TRBJ2-3; possible D gene TRBD2, 6 bases. CDR1 and CDR2 from the germline V gene are SQVTM and ANQGSEA. The CDR3 loop spans 14 amino acids. V dropped 6 bases and J dropped 0 bases, with 13 bases sitting between them. The CDR3 loop is CSVTEGTSTDTQYF. CDR3 bases: TGCAGCGTGACGGAGGGGACTAGCACAGATACGCAGTATTTT.

This clonotype has more than one count but fewer than ten. V usage is TRBV4-1 and J usage is TRBJ2-3; D call uncertain. CDR3 length: 15 residues. From germline, CDR1 is MGHRA and CDR2 YSYEKL. The germline V and J ends were trimmed by 0 bases and 4 bases, with 11 bases remaining between them. CDR3 coding DNA: TGCGCCAGCAGCCAAGACGGCGGCCGATCAGATACGCAGTATTTT. It codes for CASSQDGGRSDTQYF.